This entry features one T cell receptor (beta chain) sequence. Assay used: immunoSEQ multiplex PCR; TCRdb lists only in-frame clones, some missing. The table includes roughly 200,000 clones, approximately 87% detected once. This entry comes from a study of blood T cell repertoires in COVID-19. CDR1 is LGHNA, CDR2 YSLEER, per germline. The length of the CDR3 is 13 residues. Trimming removed 4 bases from V and 4 bases from J, with 10 bases in between. The TCR was taken from a person aged 65-85 years with COVID-19, enrolled during active disease. The V and J genes are TRBV4-3 and TRBJ1-2, with TRBD1 as a possible D gene (5 bases). The sequenced material came from peripheral blood. The CDR3 loop reads CASSPGTAYGYTF. CDR3 bases: TGCGCCAGCAGCCCCGGGACTGCCTATGGCTACACCTTC.